Below are 29 T cell receptor beta chains sequenced from a single sample in a study of neoadjuvant anti-PD-1 for oral cavity cancer. The time point here: after neoadjuvant nivolumab, at surgical resection. The repertoire was sequenced with immunoSEQ multiplex PCR; TCRdb's copy has only in-frame clones and lacks some. The sample includes about 68,000 clones, 70% to 90% of them seen just once. The source material was PBMCs, sampled after nivolumab (anti-PD-1) treatment. The receptors derive from a person between 40 and 79 years old with oral cavity squamous cell carcinoma.

The chain has TRBV11-3 and TRBJ2-5; no clear D. Germline V CDR1 and CDR2: SGHNT, YENEEA. CDR3 length: 13 amino acids. V lost 1 base and J 5 bases, leaving 8 bases between the germline ends. CDR3 DNA sequence: TGTGCCAGCAGCTTAGGGGTGGGCGAGACCCAGTACTTC. Its translation is CASSLGVGETQYF.

The chain carries TRBV7-8 and TRBJ1-1; D perhaps matches TRBD1 (6 bases). Germline CDR1 is SGHVS and CDR2 is FQNEAQ. The CDR3 runs to 13 residues. V lost 6 bases and J lost 0, with 8 bases in between. The CDR3 loop reads CASRGGVNTEAFF. As DNA, the CDR3 is TGTGCCAGCAGAGGGGGGGTGAACACTGAAGCTTTCTTT.

The V and J genes are TRBV2 and TRBJ1-2; 9 bases fit TRBD1. Germline V gene data show CDR1 as SNHLY and CDR2 as FYNNEI. Trimming at V came to 6 bases and at J to 6 bases, leaving 5 bases not matched to a gene. There are 13 residues in the CDR3. Written as DNA, the CDR3 is TGTGCCAGCAGGCTGGGACAGGGTAATGGCTACACCTTC. This translates into CASRLGQGNGYTF.

This chain links TRBV30 with TRBJ2-7, with TRBD1 as a possible D gene (6 bases). Germline loops: CDR1 GTSNPN, CDR2 SVGIG (reference sequence). CDR3 length: 13 residues. V lost 7 bases to trimming and J lost 3 bases, with 16 bases between them. This CDR3 is CAFRDTAGYEQYF. The CDR3 bases are TGTGCCTTCCGGGACACTGCCGGCTACGAGCAGTACTTC.

The chain has TRBV5-4 and TRBJ1-4, with a tentative D call TRBD1 (5 bases). The CDR3 loop spans 14 amino acids. Trimming took off 0 bases at V and 5 bases at J, with 8 bases between the two ends. Germline-derived CDR1 and CDR2 are SGHNT and YYREEE (reference sequence). CDR3: CASSLADTNEKLFF. Written as DNA, the CDR3 is TGTGCCAGCAGCTTGGCGGACACCAATGAAAAACTGTTTTTT.

V gene TRBV6-1 combines with J gene TRBJ2-7; the D is unclear. The CDR3 loop spans 13 amino acids. CDR1 is MNHNS and CDR2 is SASEGT in the germline V gene. V was cut by 3 bases and J by 2 bases, with 8 bases left in between. CDR3 sequence: CASSEDGPYEQYF. The CDR3 DNA is TGTGCCAGCAGTGAGGACGGACCCTACGAGCAGTACTTC.

The genes are TRBV5-8 and TRBJ2-1; no clear D. V dropped 4 bases and J dropped 0 bases, with 8 bases sitting between them. The CDR3 loop spans 14 amino acids. Germline lookup yields CDR1 SGHTS and CDR2 YDEGEE. This CDR3 is CASSPYGSYNEQFF. The DNA of the CDR3 is TGTGCCAGCAGCCCCTACGGCTCCTACAATGAGCAGTTCTTC.

For this clone: At one boundary the junction diverges from the germline segment, which might be a read error. The chain joins TRBV6-5 to TRBJ2-3; the D gene is possibly TRBD2 (7 bases). Germline V lookup: CDR1 MNHEY, CDR2 SVGAGI. The CDR3 is made up of 15 amino acids. The CDR3 region is CASSTHTRGAPISVF. The CDR3 bases are TGTGCCAGCAGTACTCACACTCGGGGGGCGCCTATTAGTGTTTTT.

V and J are TRBV5-1 and TRBJ2-1; 9 bases are shared with TRBD1. Per the germline V gene, CDR1 is SGHRS and CDR2 is YFSETQ. V lost 2 bases and J lost 3; bases outside the gene matches: 3. This CDR3 contains 15 residues. The DNA for the CDR3 is TGCGCCAGCAGCTTTGGGGACAGGGACTACAATGAGCAGTTCTTC. Encoded protein: CASSFGDRDYNEQFF.

This sequence joins TRBV5-6 and TRBJ1-1; 7 bases match TRBD1. The CDR3 length is 14 residues. The V and J ends lost 4 bases and 7 bases, in that order; junction bases with no gene match: 10. The germline CDR1 and CDR2 sequences are SGHDT and YYEEEE. In DNA, the CDR3 is TGTGCCAGCAGCGAACAGGGGAGAACGAATGAAGCTTTCTTT. This codes for CASSEQGRTNEAFF.

This clone was seen only once. This chain connects TRBV7-2 to TRBJ2-2; D is ambiguous. Trimming took 3 bases from V and 7 from J, leaving 12 bases between them. The CDR3 runs to 14 residues. The germline gives CDR1 SGHTA, CDR2 FQGNSA. CDR3 protein: CASSFLPRSGELFF. CDR3 DNA sequence: TGTGCCAGCAGCTTCCTACCCCGGAGCGGGGAGCTGTTTTTT.

The CDR3 reads CASSSVPRAEAFF. The CDR3 region has the DNA TGTGCCAGCAGTTCCGTTCCCCGGGCTGAAGCTTTCTTT. The chain joins TRBV27 to TRBJ1-1; no definite D call. The CDR3 has 13 residues. In germline, CDR1 is MNHEY, CDR2 SMNVEV (reference sequence). With 4 bases removed from V and 6 bases from J, the gap between germline ends came to 12 bases.

V gene TRBV29-1 combines with J gene TRBJ2-7, with TRBD2 matching 11 bases. The V gene end was trimmed by 7 bases and the J gene end by 6 bases; junction bases not matched to a gene: 14. Germline-derived CDR1 and CDR2 are SQVTM and ANQGSEA. This CDR3 contains 15 residues. The CDR3 DNA reads TGCAGCGCCTGGGGTAGCGGGAGGGGACGCGGCGAGCAGTACTTC. Translated, it gives CSAWGSGRGRGEQYF.

The V and J genes are TRBV5-5 and TRBJ1-1; 8 bases match TRBD1. Trimming removed 4 bases from V and 1 base from J; junction bases left unmatched: 3. CDR1 is SGHKS, CDR2 YYEKEE, per germline (reference sequence). The CDR3 spans 14 residues. CDR3 in amino acids: CASSRGTGNTEAFF. As DNA, the CDR3 is TGTGCCAGCAGCCGCGGGACAGGGAACACTGAAGCTTTCTTT.

The rearrangement links TRBV7-9 to TRBJ2-7; 9 bases are a match to TRBD1. With 5 bases clipped from V and 3 bases from J, the junction kept 5 bases outside the gene matches. CDR1 SEHNR and CDR2 FQNEAQ come from the germline V gene (reference sequence). This CDR3 comprises 14 residues. The CDR3 here is CASSPGQGGYEQYF. DNA for the CDR3: TGTGCCAGCAGCCCGGGACAGGGCGGCTACGAGCAGTACTTC.

V usage is TRBV29-1 and J usage is TRBJ2-3, with TRBD2 matching 8 bases. CDR3 length equals 14 residues. V dropped 7 bases and J dropped 4; count of bases not matched to a gene: 10. Germline V lookup: CDR1 SQVTM, CDR2 ANQGSEA. The CDR3 protein is CSAQLAVFADTQYF. The CDR3 region has the DNA TGCAGCGCCCAACTAGCGGTATTCGCAGATACGCAGTATTTT.

The V call is TRBV5-4, the J call TRBJ1-1; D perhaps matches TRBD1 (5 bases). This CDR3 contains 14 residues. Trimming removed 4 bases at V and 4 bases at J, with 14 bases between. The germline CDR1 and CDR2 sequences are SGHNT and YYREEE (reference sequence). CDR3 DNA sequence: TGTGCCAGCAGCGTCAGGGATGGGGGCACTGAAGCTTTCTTT. Translation gives CASSVRDGGTEAFF.

V and J are TRBV9 and TRBJ2-7; 15 bases match TRBD2. V trimming: 4 bases; J trimming: 2 bases; junction bases outside the gene matches: 7. Germline V gene data show CDR1 as SGDLS and CDR2 as YYNGEE. This CDR3 region has 17 residues. The CDR3 DNA reads TGTGCCAGCAGCCCGCTTGGACTAGCGGGAGGGCCCTACGAGCAGTACTTC. Translated: CASSPLGLAGGPYEQYF.

The V call is TRBV7-9, the J call TRBJ2-2; D gene uncertain. Between the trimmed V and J ends, which lost 3 bases and 4 bases, there was a span of 6 bases. Germline CDR1 reads SEHNR; CDR2 reads FQNEAQ (reference sequence). This CDR3 is built from 13 residues. The CDR3 DNA is TGTGCCAGCAGCTTTGGGCTCACCGGGGAGCTGTTTTTT. It is translated as CASSFGLTGELFF.

The genes are TRBV19 and TRBJ1-2; D not certain. This CDR3 has 12 residues. The germline gives CDR1 LNHDA, CDR2 SQIVND (reference sequence). Trimming took off 5 bases at V and 7 bases at J, with 11 bases between the two ends. CDR3 in DNA: TGTGCCAGTAGTGCGCAACCAGGTGGCTACACCTTC. Translation: CASSAQPGGYTF.

The rearrangement joins TRBV9 to TRBJ2-7, with 7 bases fitting TRBD2. V lost 0 bases to trimming and J lost 5 bases; unmatched junction nucleotides: 11. Germline assignment: CDR1 SGDLS and CDR2 YYNGEE. This CDR3 spans 16 amino acids. CDR3 DNA: TGTGCCAGCAGCGTAGGAGGCGGGGGTTTTAGTGACGAGCAGTACTTC. The encoded protein is CASSVGGGGFSDEQYF.

The V and J genes are TRBV30 and TRBJ2-7, with D perhaps being TRBD1 or TRBD2 (6 bases each). The germline CDR1 and CDR2 sequences are GTSNPN and SVGIG (reference sequence). V was cut by 0 bases and J by 6 bases, with 9 bases left in between. The CDR3 has 12 residues. CDR3 DNA: TGTGCCTGGAGTGTACGGGGGCTCGAGCAGTACTTC. Protein sequence: CAWSVRGLEQYF.

V gene TRBV5-1 combines with J gene TRBJ1-1, with 9 bases that match TRBD1. There are 14 residues in the CDR3. V was clipped by 0 bases and J by 7 bases; unmatched bases: 4. The germline V gene has CDR1 SGHRS and CDR2 YFSETQ. The CDR3 is CASSLGGQGSEAFF. As DNA, the CDR3 is TGCGCCAGCAGCTTGGGGGGACAGGGTAGTGAAGCTTTCTTT.

This rearrangement joins TRBV6-5 to TRBJ1-2; D ambiguous. Deletions cut 2 bases from V and 2 bases from J, with 6 bases between. Germline V gene sequence: CDR1 MNHEY, CDR2 SVGAGI. There are 13 residues in the CDR3. CDR3 protein: CASSYAENYGYTF. The DNA of the CDR3 is TGTGCCAGCAGTTACGCAGAGAACTATGGCTACACCTTC.

Comment on this clone: Other DNA sequences in this sample translate to the same CDR3. The gene calls are TRBV9 and TRBJ1-5; D is ambiguous. Germline assignment: CDR1 SGDLS and CDR2 YYNGEE. The V and J ends lost 0 bases and 1 base respectively, with 8 bases between them. This CDR3 spans 15 amino acids. CDR3 DNA sequence: TGTGCCAGCAGCGTAGAAGGCTACAGCAATCAGCCCCAGCATTTT. Translating gives CASSVEGYSNQPQHF.

The chain uses TRBV10-3 and TRBJ2-5, with D possibly being TRBD1 (6 bases). Per germline, CDR1 ENHRY and CDR2 SYGVKD. Trimming took 6 bases from V and 1 from J, leaving 9 bases between them. The CDR3 is 13 residues long. The CDR3 here is CAIRGAAQETQYF. The DNA of the CDR3 is TGTGCCATCAGGGGGGCGGCCCAAGAGACCCAGTACTTC.

This chain connects TRBV12-5 to TRBJ2-2; a weak D match, TRBD2 (6 bases). Germline loops: CDR1 LGHNT, CDR2 FRNRAP. This CDR3 spans 16 amino acids. The V end was cut by 4 bases, the J end by 1 base, with 13 bases between. DNA for the CDR3: TGTGCTAGTGGTTCGACCGGGACTGAGAACACCGGGGAGCTGTTTTTT. It is translated as CASGSTGTENTGELFF.

The genes are TRBV29-1 and TRBJ1-1, with D uncertain. CDR3 length equals 13 residues. Germline V lookup: CDR1 SQVTM, CDR2 ANQGSEA. Trimming shortened V by 4 bases and J by 1 base, and 10 bases separated the two germline ends. In DNA, the CDR3 is TGCAGCGTTGGGACTTCGGGGAACACTGAAGCTTTCTTT. This codes for CSVGTSGNTEAFF. Full variable domain (rest looked up from reference TRBV29-1 and TRBJ1-1): SAVISQKPSRDICQRGTSLTIQCQVDSQVTMMFWYRQQPGQSLTLIATANQGSEATYESGFVIDKFPISRPNLTFSTLTVSNMSPEDSSIYLCSVGTSGNTEAFFGQGTRLTVV.

The rearrangement joins TRBV5-6 to TRBJ2-7; TRBD2 matches 9 bases. J gave up 4 bases and V 4 bases, and 6 bases lay outside the gene matches. Germline V gene lookup returns CDR1 SGHDT and CDR2 YYEEEE. This CDR3 is 14 amino acids long. CDR3 protein: CASSPSAGGYEQYF. In DNA, the CDR3 is TGTGCCAGCAGCCCCTCGGCGGGAGGGTACGAGCAGTACTTC.